Listed here are 27 T cell receptor beta chains from one sample, sequenced in a study of blood T cells in healthy people across ages. A second PCR, run for about 7 to 11 cycles, used a sample-barcoded 5' primer plus a J-beta primer mix. A single record per CDR3 protein comes from TCRdb applying MiXCR to the 5' RACE reads. Of just under 750,000 distinct CDR3 sequences listed, about a fifth are singletons. Material: blood. These receptors were collected from a man between 65 and 80 years old in good health.

A few counts support this clonotype. This rearrangement joins TRBV5-1 to TRBJ1-6; tentative D call: TRBD1 (6 bases). V was clipped by 8 bases and J by 4 bases, with 13 bases between them. CDR1 SGHRS and CDR2 YFSETQ come from the germline V gene. CDR3 length: 14 amino acids. CDR3 nucleotide sequence: TGCGCCAGTAAACAGGGTGTTTATAATTCACCCCTCCACTTT. Residues: CASKQGVYNSPLHF.

The genes are TRBV7-3 and TRBJ2-7; unclear D gene. Germline V gives CDR1 SGHTA, CDR2 FQGTGA. CDR3 length equals 15 residues. The V gene lost 1 base and the J gene lost 0 bases, with 10 bases spanning the gap. The CDR3 protein is CASSLKVPSSYEQYV. DNA of the CDR3: TGTGCCAGCAGCTTAAAAGTCCCTAGCTCCTACGAGCAGTACGTC.

This clonotype was counted many times. The chain carries TRBV5-1 and TRBJ1-6; TRBD1 agrees at 7 bases. V lost 4 bases and J lost 7; bases outside the gene matches: 5. CDR3 length equals 14 residues. Germline-derived CDR1 and CDR2 are SGHRS and YFSETQ. The CDR3 DNA reads TGCGCCAGCAGCCTGGGACAGCAAAATTCACCCCTCCACTTT. Amino acids: CASSLGQQNSPLHF.

Regarding this clonotype: This CDR3 fails to terminate in the conserved phenylalanine or tryptophan, so it likely reflects a read error. The chain carries TRBV3-1 and TRBJ2-7; TRBD2 matches 8 bases. The CDR3 covers 14 residues. Trimming at V came to 5 bases and at J to 0 bases, leaving 3 bases not matched to a gene. Germline loops: CDR1 LGHDT, CDR2 YNNKEL (reference sequence). The CDR3, as DNA: TGTGCCAGCAGCATGAGCGGGGGCTCCTACGAGCAGTACCTC. Translation: CASSMSGGSYEQYL.

This clonotype has a handful of counts. The chain is built from TRBV5-1 and TRBJ2-7; TRBD2 agrees at 13 bases. The J call is uncertain, as TRBJ2-1 better fits the DNA end. This CDR3 is 16 amino acids long. CDR1 is SGHRS and CDR2 is YFSETQ in the germline V gene. The CDR3 DNA follows: TGCGCCAGCAGCCCTACTAGCGGGGGGGCGGAGAATGAGCAGTTCTTC. Residues: CASSPTSGGAENEQFF.

The sample holds a few counts of this clonotype. The chain has TRBV28 and TRBJ2-7; maybe TRBD1 (5 bases). This CDR3 has 12 amino acids. Germline values: CDR1 MDHEN, CDR2 SYDVKM. V gave up 7 bases and J gave up 6 bases, with 13 bases separating them. The DNA for the CDR3 is TGTGCCAGCACCACGATGGGGCGCGAGCAGTACTTC. Translated, it gives CASTTMGREQYF.

V usage is TRBV6-5 and J usage is TRBJ2-6; no firm D call. The CDR3 is 16 amino acids. CDR1 MNHEY and CDR2 SVGAGI come from the germline V gene. Trimming took off 4 bases at V and 0 bases at J, with 10 bases between the two ends. For the CDR3, the DNA is TGTGCCAGCAGTTTGTCAGGCCGCTCTGGGGCCAACGTCCTGACTTTC. Protein sequence: CASSLSGRSGANVLTF.

The chain recombines TRBV15 with TRBJ2-7; 9 nucleotides align to TRBD2. CDR1 is LNHNV, CDR2 YYDKDF, per germline (reference sequence). Losses at the gene ends were 6 bases for V and 0 bases for J; bases not matched to a gene: 6. The CDR3 loop spans 15 amino acids. This CDR3 is CATRASGTYSYEQYF. The CDR3 nucleotides are TGTGCCACCAGGGCTAGCGGGACGTACTCCTACGAGCAGTACTTC. Filled out from reference TRBV15 and TRBJ2-7, the complete variable domain reads DAMVIQNPRYQVTQFGKPVTLSCSQTLNHNVMYWYQQKSSQAPKLLFHYYDKDFNNEADTPDNFQSRRPNTSFCFLDIRSPGLGDTAMYLCATRASGTYSYEQYFGPGTRLTVT.

This clonotype came up many times. At one end, the junction sequence differs from germline, possibly due to a read error. CDR3 nucleotides: TGCAGTGCTAGAGCTGATGAACACTCGAAAGTCTTT. Its translation: CSARADEHSKVF. V is TRBV20-1 and J is TRBJ1-1; D gene uncertain. There are 12 residues in the CDR3. Germline-derived CDR1 and CDR2 are DFQATT and SNEGSKA (reference sequence).

The chain has TRBV12-3 or TRBV12-4 and TRBJ2-5; the match to TRBD1 covers 11 bases. The end of the DNA is better explained by TRBJ2-1, so the J call may be wrong. This CDR3 is 16 amino acids long. CDR3 DNA: TGTGCCAGCAGTTTAGGGGGGACAGGGGGTAAGGGTGAGCAGTTCTTC. This encodes CASSLGGTGGKGEQFF.

There are a few counts of this clonotype. The chain uses TRBV19 and TRBJ2-1; TRBD2 aligns across 14 bases. Germline V gene lookup returns CDR1 LNHDA and CDR2 SQIVND (reference sequence). This CDR3 comprises 17 residues. The junction had 7 bases not matched to a gene; V was cut back by 2 bases and J by 7 bases. CDR3 in amino acids: CASSIRQTSGGGNEQFF. The CDR3 coding sequence is TGTGCCAGTAGTATACGCCAGACTAGCGGGGGGGGTAATGAGCAGTTCTTC.

A few counts support this clonotype. V and J are TRBV27 and TRBJ2-3; D may be TRBD2 (5 bases). The V end was cut by 6 bases, the J end by 4 bases, with 17 bases between. This CDR3 has 15 residues. Looked up from germline, CDR1 is MNHEY and CDR2 is SMNVEV (reference sequence). CDR3 sequence (DNA): TGTGCCAGCAGCTTACGGGCTAGCCGTGCAGATACGCAGTATTTT. Its translation is CASSLRASRADTQYF.

The chain uses TRBV4-3 and TRBJ2-3; maybe TRBD2 (6 bases). Germline CDR1 and CDR2: LGHNA and YSLEER. The V gene lost 2 bases and the J gene lost 2 bases, with 14 bases spanning the gap. CDR3 length equals 16 residues. The chain's CDR3 is CASSQPLGGTTDTQYF. CDR3 sequence (DNA): TGCGCCAGCAGCCAACCCCTAGGCGGGACCACAGATACGCAGTATTTT.

This clonotype showed up just once. The rearrangement joins TRBV5-1 to TRBJ2-3, with D perhaps given as TRBD1 or TRBD2 (5 bases each). Trimming left V 4 bases short and J 6 bases short, with 18 bases between. Germline loops: CDR1 SGHRS, CDR2 YFSETQ. The CDR3 spans 15 residues. CDR3 amino acids: CASSQTGTLGDTQYF. The CDR3 DNA is TGCGCCAGCAGCCAGACCGGGACCCTTGGGGATACGCAGTATTTT.

This clonotype was observed a few times. One end of the junction varies from germline; a read error may be responsible. The chain combines TRBV20-1 with TRBJ2-5, with 13 bases aligning to TRBD2. CDR1 and CDR2 (germline): DFQATT, SNEGSKA (reference sequence). The CDR3 is made up of 15 amino acids. The CDR3 region is CSASSTSGGSYEQHF. The CDR3 coding sequence is TGCAGTGCTAGTTCGACTAGCGGGGGGTCCTACGAGCAGCACTTC.

This clonotype was observed many times. The CDR3 region has the DNA TGTGCCAGCAGTCAGGACTTTCACCCTGAAGCTTTCTTT. Protein sequence: CASSQDFHPEAFF. This chain connects TRBV12-3 or TRBV12-4 to TRBJ1-1; D is undetermined. The V gene lost 5 bases and the J gene lost 6 bases, with 13 bases spanning the gap. CDR3 length: 13 amino acids.

This sequence joins TRBV12-3 or TRBV12-4 and TRBJ1-6; TRBD1 is a possible D gene (6 bases). Trimming stripped 6 bases from V and 10 bases from J, with 13 bases between. The CDR3 loop spans 13 amino acids. The CDR3 DNA sequence: TGTGCCAGCAGAACAGGGTTTGTCTCACCCCTCCACTTT. Translated: CASRTGFVSPLHF.

The gene calls are TRBV12-3 or TRBV12-4 and TRBJ1-6, with unresolved D. Trimming removed 1 base at V and 5 bases at J, with 9 bases between. The CDR3 has 15 amino acids. CDR3 sequence (DNA): TGTGCCAGCAGTTTAGGCCAGGCTGATAATTCACCCCTCCACTTT. The encoded protein is CASSLGQADNSPLHF.

This clonotype came up a few times. The chain links TRBV9 to TRBJ2-1; possible D gene TRBD2, 7 bases. The CDR3 has 17 residues. Germline lookup yields CDR1 SGDLS and CDR2 YYNGEE. The ends were cut back, 0 bases at V and 4 bases at J, with 17 bases in the middle. CDR3 protein: CASSVGLAVRGYNEQFF. CDR3 coding DNA: TGTGCCAGCAGCGTAGGCCTAGCGGTAAGGGGGTACAATGAGCAGTTCTTC.

This clonotype appeared a few times. This chain links TRBV2 with TRBJ2-1, with 7 nucleotides matching TRBD1. V shed 7 bases and J 0 bases; nucleotides not matched to a gene: 6. Germline lookup yields CDR1 SNHLY and CDR2 FYNNEI. The CDR3 consists of 15 residues. CDR3 bases: TGTGCCAGCAAGCCCCGGGACAGCTCCTACAATGAGCAGTTCTTC. Translation: CASKPRDSSYNEQFF.

This sequence joins TRBV29-1 and TRBJ2-5, with D perhaps assigned TRBD1 or TRBD2 (5 bases each). Trimming took off 0 bases at V and 1 base at J, with 12 bases between the two ends. CDR1 is SQVTM and CDR2 is ANQGSEA in the germline V gene. The CDR3 runs to 15 residues. The CDR3 DNA follows: TGCAGCGTTGAAGATCGAGGGGCCGGCCAAGAGACCCAGTACTTC. Protein: CSVEDRGAGQETQYF.

Points on this clonotype: Since no conserved phenylalanine or tryptophan closes the CDR3, a read error is the likely cause. V and J are TRBV6-1 and TRBJ2-7; D not resolved. There are 13 residues in the CDR3. Germline V gene sequence: CDR1 MNHNS, CDR2 SASEGT. Trimming removed 6 bases at V and 6 bases at J, with 15 bases between. This chain's CDR3 is CASSHTAGVEQYL. The CDR3, as DNA: TGTGCCAGCAGCCATACCGCAGGCGTCGAGCAGTACCTC.

This clonotype occurred many times. The chain carries TRBV6-6 and TRBJ2-5, with 9 bases that match TRBD1. In germline, CDR1 is MNHNY, CDR2 SVGAGI (reference sequence). Trimming removed 6 bases from V and 4 bases from J; junction bases left unmatched: 3. The CDR3 covers 13 residues. The CDR3 DNA is TGTGCCAGCAGAAAACAGGGGGCAGAGACCCAGTACTTC. Protein product: CASRKQGAETQYF.

The sample holds a few counts of this clonotype. The chain couples TRBV14 to TRBJ2-1; D not certain. Germline V lookup: CDR1 SGHDN, CDR2 FVKESK. V shed 1 base and J shed 9 bases, with 10 bases lying between them. CDR3 size: 13 residues. The CDR3 here is CASSQGMESEQFF. The CDR3 bases are TGTGCCAGCAGCCAAGGGATGGAAAGTGAGCAGTTCTTC.

The rearrangement links TRBV18 to TRBJ2-7; 8 bases map to TRBD1. CDR3 length: 13 residues. Trimming took 5 bases from V and 5 from J; bases not matched to a gene: 5. CDR1 and CDR2 from the germline V gene are KGHSH and LQKENI. The CDR3 sequence is CASSADRGDEQYF. The CDR3 bases are TGTGCCAGCTCAGCTGACAGGGGTGACGAGCAGTACTTC.

The J gene is TRBJ1-1, the V gene TRBV14, with a weak D call TRBD1 (5 bases). The CDR3 has 13 residues. CDR1 and CDR2 (germline): SGHDN, FVKESK. V lost 0 bases and J 9 bases, leaving 11 bases between the germline ends. The CDR3 bases are TGTGCCAGCAGCCAAGACAGACGGGGCCAAGCTTTCTTT. Protein: CASSQDRRGQAFF.

This clonotype has at least ten counts. The V and J genes are TRBV5-1 and TRBJ1-1, with D possibly TRBD1 on 6 matching bases. The V and J ends lost 1 base and 4 bases respectively, with 11 bases between them. The CDR3 consists of 14 residues. Germline CDR1 is SGHRS and CDR2 is YFSETQ. The CDR3 spells CASSLNGGGTEAFF. The CDR3 bases are TGCGCCAGCAGCTTGAACGGGGGCGGCACTGAAGCTTTCTTT.